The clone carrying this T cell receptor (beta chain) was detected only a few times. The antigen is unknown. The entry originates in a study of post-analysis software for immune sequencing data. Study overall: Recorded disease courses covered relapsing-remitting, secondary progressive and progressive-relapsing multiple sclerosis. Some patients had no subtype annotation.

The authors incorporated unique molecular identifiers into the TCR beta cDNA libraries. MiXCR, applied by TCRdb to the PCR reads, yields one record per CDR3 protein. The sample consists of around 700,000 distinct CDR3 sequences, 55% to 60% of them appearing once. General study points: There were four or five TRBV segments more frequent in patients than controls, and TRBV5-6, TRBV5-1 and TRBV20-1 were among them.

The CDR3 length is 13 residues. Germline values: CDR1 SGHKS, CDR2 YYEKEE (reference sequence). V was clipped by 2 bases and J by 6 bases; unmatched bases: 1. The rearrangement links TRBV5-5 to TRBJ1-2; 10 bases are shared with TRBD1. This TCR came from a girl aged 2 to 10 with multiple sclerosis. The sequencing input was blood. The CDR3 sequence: CASSFGTGDGYTF. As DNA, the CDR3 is TGTGCCAGCAGCTTTGGGACAGGGGATGGCTACACCTTC.